This T cell receptor beta chain was retrieved from a study of blood T cell repertoires in COVID-19 (dated by TCRdb to between 2020 and 2021). Looking at the study overall: Collaborator samples came from the United States, Italy and Spain and covered acute and convalescent phases of COVID-19. The repertoires were released in a freely available public database meant as a resource for research on the immune response to SARS-CoV-2. Deeply sampled blood TCRbeta repertoires from subjects exposed to, actively infected with, or recovered from COVID-19 were included in the dataset. Where available, HLA class I and class II types were obtained from metadata supplied by the sample provider rather than from assay-based typing. The prospective study material was composed of cDNA or gDNA derived from T cells, B-cell-depleted T cells, or PBMCs. Samples were obtained from the ongoing ImmuneRACE study (first 160 participants) and from 1,254 subjects provided by 6 global collaborators. The sample metadata nearly always contained a de-identified subject ID, COVID-19 status, age in years and sex.

The germline V gene encodes CDR1 SEHNR and CDR2 FQNEAQ (reference sequence). V trim: 5 bases; J trim: 0 bases; unmatched bases: 14. From its cysteine to its phenylalanine, the CDR3 spans 18 amino acids. The retained sequence is limited to the CDR3, 54 bases, with the frame set at the first base. TCRbeta CDR3 regions were amplified from genomic DNA using the immunoSEQ Assay, a bias-controlled multiplex PCR. The authors' analysis ran thus. The number of nucleated cells in each sample was estimated from the amplification of reference gene primers within the assay. Sequence reads were collapsed and filtered to measure the absolute abundance of every unique TCRbeta CDR3 rearrangement. For each sample, productive Simpson clonality was calculated as the square root of Simpson's diversity index over productive rearrangements. Not all clones reach the TCRdb copy of this immuneACCESS table, which keeps in-frame sequences only. Checked studies attribute under half of the gap to unresolved V genes and leave the rest unexplained. The D gene and trimming were derived from the DNA, and the V and J assignments and clone size from that table. The sample table holds roughly 46,000 clones, of which about four fifths were seen once. Over 7% of the sample is in the top ten clones.

Turning to this clone: The antigen it binds to is not known. No base-level quality is on record; no much larger clone is a single base apart.

Whole blood was collected in K2EDTA tubes by collaborating institutions according to the institutions' own protocols. For TCRbeta analysis, collaborators shipped samples in one of three forms: frozen whole blood, isolated PBMCs, or DNA extracted from either of those sample types. What the work shows at the level of the full study, not this receptor alone: The quantity of clinical and demographic metadata differed by source and by participant and was supplied without curation.

The sequenced material came from peripheral blood. Recombination linked TRBV7-9 to TRBJ1-1; the central 8 bases match TRBD1. The receptor comes from a man aged 55 to 70 with active COVID-19. The bases read TGTGCCAGCAGCGGACAGGGCACCCTCAGATCTCTGAACACTGAAGCTTTCTTT. It specifies CASSGQGTLRSLNTEAFF.